This entry is about one T cell receptor (beta chain). Its cognate antigen has yet to be identified. One base away there is no much larger clone; base qualities are not given. Interpreted using the paper, the time point label stands for: 2015-2016 season, 7 days after influenza vaccination. Seasonal inactivated influenza vaccine (Fluvarix) was administered to adults, and sorted blood CD4 subsets were tracked by TCRB sequencing before and after vaccination. To be eligible, subjects had to be community-dwelling and could not have received an influenza vaccine during the previous 6 months. Influenza vaccine contraindications, substance abuse, HIV/AIDS, active malignancy, immunomodulatory medication and active illness such as respiratory infection were included among the exclusion criteria. At each time point, somewhere between 40 and 100 mL of blood was taken. Circulating Tfh were defined as non-naive CD4+CXCR5+PD-1+ cells and sorted into ICOS+CD38+ and ICOS-CD38- fractions. Either Ficoll-Paque PLUS or SepMate separation was used to isolate PBMC. Before DNA was extracted, the cell subsets were sorted from PBMC using a BD FACS Aria.

Sequences MDHEN (CDR1) and SYDVKM (CDR2) are obtained from the germline V gene. CDR3 length: 14 amino acids, cysteine to phenylalanine. Only the CDR3 DNA is retained, 42 bases long and in frame from the first base. Trimmed from V: 8 bases; trimmed from J: 7 bases; junction bases lacking a gene match: 9. This entry is derived from a study of follicular helper T cells after annual influenza vaccination (dated by TCRdb to the late 2010s). With respect to the entire study: After each seasonal influenza vaccination, blood samples were collected on days 0, 7 and 28. To study recall of cTfh clones, some subjects were followed through successive annual vaccinations in the 2013-2014, 2014-2015 and 2015-2016 seasons. Samples from 2013-2014 were cryopreserved, whereas samples from about 2015 were processed immediately after collection. One week after vaccination, a second recruited cohort of approximately 11 subjects (Table S1) displayed a similar ICOS+CD38+ cTfh response. Multi-year samples were available for six subjects, with four spanning two vaccination seasons and two spanning three seasons.

Findings and caveats that apply to the study as a whole: ICOS+CD38+ cTfh clonality correlated with the frequency of that population, and its change correlated with the change in circulating plasmablast frequency. Rare clonotypes could not be sampled because productive TCRB sequences were recovered from only about 9.5-23% of the analyzed cells. A recurrent oligoclonal ICOS+CD38+ cTfh response containing tetramer and AIM influenza-specific clonotypes was recalled by successive annual vaccinations. Day 7 ICOS+CD38+ clones were most often found later in ICOS-CD38- cTfh, suggesting that subset may serve as a memory reservoir.

The library was built by means of the immunoSEQ multiplex PCR assay. Adaptive Biotechnologies carried out TCRB amplification, library preparation, sequencing and preliminary bioinformatics at Survey level resolution. For TCRB sequencing, genomic DNA from sorted cTfh populations was amplified by multiplex PCR. Regarding the original processing steps: Clonality was calculated in R as 1 minus normalized Shannon entropy, and the Gini index was computed with the R package ineq. The overlap score was defined as the summed counts of shared sequences divided by the total counts of all sequences in both compared samples. Significance of shared clonotypes was assessed by Fisher's exact test, with a theoretical repertoire of 10^7 TCRB sequences assumed. TCRdb re-hosts the immuneACCESS table, in-frame sequences only. Its copies lack some clones; in the studies checked, an unresolved V gene accounts for under half of them, and the cause for the rest is not known. The V and J calls and clone size were taken over from that table, and D and trimming were inferred from the DNA. The sample table lists about 4,200 clones, 82% of them with a count of one. Around 0.95% of the sample rests with the top ten.

This receptor was taken from an adult who received the influenza vaccine. The specimen was CXCR5+ CD38- circulating T follicular helper cells from blood, collected 7 days after influenza vaccination. In the paper's terms, the cell subset or site label means: circulating Tfh, non-naive CD4+CXCR5+PD-1+ (ICOS+CD38+ or ICOS-CD38-). This receptor chain uses TRBV28 and TRBJ1-3, with 9 central nucleotides matching TRBD1. The CDR3 loop reads CASCTGGRANTIYF. The nucleotide sequence is TGTGCCAGCTGTACAGGGGGCAGAGCGAACACCATATATTTT.